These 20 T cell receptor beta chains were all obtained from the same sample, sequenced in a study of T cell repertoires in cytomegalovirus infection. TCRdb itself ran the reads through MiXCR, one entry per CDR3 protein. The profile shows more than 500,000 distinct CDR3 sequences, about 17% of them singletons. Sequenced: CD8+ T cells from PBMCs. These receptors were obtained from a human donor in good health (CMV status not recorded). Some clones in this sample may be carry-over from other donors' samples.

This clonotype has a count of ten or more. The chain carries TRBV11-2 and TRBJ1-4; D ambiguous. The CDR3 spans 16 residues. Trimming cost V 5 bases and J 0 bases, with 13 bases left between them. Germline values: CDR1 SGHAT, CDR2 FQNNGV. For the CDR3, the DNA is TGTGCCAGCAGCCCCCTGGGATTTTCAACTAATGAAAAACTGTTTTTT. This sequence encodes CASSPLGFSTNEKLFF.

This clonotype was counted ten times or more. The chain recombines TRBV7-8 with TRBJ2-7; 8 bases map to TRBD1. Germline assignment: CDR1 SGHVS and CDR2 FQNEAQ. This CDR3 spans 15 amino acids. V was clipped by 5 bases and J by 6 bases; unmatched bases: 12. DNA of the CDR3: TGTGCCAGCAGCCCCCAGACGTCCAGGGGGCCCGAGCAGTACTTC. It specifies CASSPQTSRGPEQYF.

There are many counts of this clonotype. DNA of the CDR3: TGTGCCAGCAGCTTAACGGCTAGCGGGTCCTACAATGAGCAGTTCTTC. It yields the protein CASSLTASGSYNEQFF. V is TRBV7-3 and J is TRBJ2-1; 8 nucleotides agree with TRBD2. Trimming took 0 bases from V and 1 from J; bases not matched to a gene: 2. Germline V gene data show CDR1 as SGHTA and CDR2 as FQGTGA. The CDR3 has 16 amino acids. Using reference TRBV7-3 and TRBJ2-1 for the parts outside the CDR3, the full variable domain is GAGVSQTPSNKVTEKGKYVELRCDPISGHTALYWYRQSLGQGPEFLIYFQGTGAADDSGLPNDRFFAVRPEGSVSTLKIQRTERGDSAVYLCASSLTASGSYNEQFFGPGTRLTVL.

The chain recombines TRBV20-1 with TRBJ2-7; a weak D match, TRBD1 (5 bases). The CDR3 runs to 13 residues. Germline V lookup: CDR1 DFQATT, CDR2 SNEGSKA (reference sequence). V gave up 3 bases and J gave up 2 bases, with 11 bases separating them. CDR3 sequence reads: CSASFGRAYEQYF. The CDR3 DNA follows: TGCAGTGCTAGTTTCGGCAGGGCCTACGAGCAGTACTTC.

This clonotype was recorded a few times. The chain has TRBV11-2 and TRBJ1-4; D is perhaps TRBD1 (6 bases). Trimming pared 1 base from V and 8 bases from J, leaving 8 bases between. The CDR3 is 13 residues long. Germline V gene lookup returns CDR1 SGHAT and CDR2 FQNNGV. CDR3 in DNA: TGTGCCAGCAGCTTAGCGGGGGCCGAAAAACTGTTTTTT. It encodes CASSLAGAEKLFF.

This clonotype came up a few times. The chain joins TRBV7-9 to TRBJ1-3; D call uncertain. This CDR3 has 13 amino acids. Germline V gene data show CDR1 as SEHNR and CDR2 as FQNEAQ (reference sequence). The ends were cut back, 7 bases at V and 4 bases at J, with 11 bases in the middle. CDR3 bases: TGTGCCAGCACCCCCGACGGGGGAAACACCATATATTTT. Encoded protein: CASTPDGGNTIYF.

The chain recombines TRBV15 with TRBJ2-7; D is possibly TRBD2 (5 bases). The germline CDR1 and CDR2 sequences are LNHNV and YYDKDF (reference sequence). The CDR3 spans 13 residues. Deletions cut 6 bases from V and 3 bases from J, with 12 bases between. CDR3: CATRDPAGYEQYF. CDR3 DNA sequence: TGTGCCACCAGGGACCCCGCGGGCTACGAGCAGTACTTC.

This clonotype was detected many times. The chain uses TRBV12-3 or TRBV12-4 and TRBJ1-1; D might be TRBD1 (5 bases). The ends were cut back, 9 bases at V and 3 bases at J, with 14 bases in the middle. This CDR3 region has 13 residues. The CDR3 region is CASWTWGDTEAFF. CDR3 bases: TGTGCCAGTTGGACATGGGGGGACACTGAAGCTTTCTTT.

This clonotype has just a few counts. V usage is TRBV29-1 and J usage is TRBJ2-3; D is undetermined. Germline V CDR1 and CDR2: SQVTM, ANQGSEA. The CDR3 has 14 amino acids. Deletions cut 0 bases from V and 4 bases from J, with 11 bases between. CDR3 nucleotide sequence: TGCAGCGTTGAAGAAGGGATCTGGGCAGATACGCAGTATTTT. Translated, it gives CSVEEGIWADTQYF.

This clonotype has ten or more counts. This chain's CDR3 is CASSPGPSGISPYNEQFF. CDR3 DNA sequence: TGTGCCAGCAGTCCCGGGCCTAGCGGGATTTCCCCTTACAATGAGCAGTTCTTC. The genes are TRBV6-5 and TRBJ2-1, with 9 bases lining up with TRBD2. V trimming: 5 bases; J trimming: 4 bases; junction bases outside the gene matches: 15. The germline CDR1 and CDR2 sequences are MNHEY and SVGAGI. The CDR3 length is 18 residues.

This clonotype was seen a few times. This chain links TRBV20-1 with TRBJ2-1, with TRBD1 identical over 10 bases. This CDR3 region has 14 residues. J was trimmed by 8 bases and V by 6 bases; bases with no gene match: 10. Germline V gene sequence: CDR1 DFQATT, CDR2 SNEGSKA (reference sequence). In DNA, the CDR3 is TGCAGTGCCGCGACGGGACAGGGGTTCGATGAGCAGTTCTTC. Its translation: CSAATGQGFDEQFF.

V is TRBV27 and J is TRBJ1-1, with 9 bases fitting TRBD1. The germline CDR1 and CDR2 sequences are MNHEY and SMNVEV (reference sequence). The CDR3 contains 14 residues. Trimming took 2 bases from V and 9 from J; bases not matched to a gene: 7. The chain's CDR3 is CASSLNRGTGQAFF. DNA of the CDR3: TGTGCCAGCAGTTTAAACCGGGGGACAGGGCAAGCTTTCTTT.

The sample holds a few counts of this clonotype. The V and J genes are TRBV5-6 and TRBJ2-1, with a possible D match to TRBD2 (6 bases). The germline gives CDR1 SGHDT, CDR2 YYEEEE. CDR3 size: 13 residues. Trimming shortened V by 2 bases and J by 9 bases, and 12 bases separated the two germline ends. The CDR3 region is CASSLNRGGEQFF. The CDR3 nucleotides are TGTGCCAGCAGCTTAAACCGGGGAGGTGAGCAGTTCTTC.

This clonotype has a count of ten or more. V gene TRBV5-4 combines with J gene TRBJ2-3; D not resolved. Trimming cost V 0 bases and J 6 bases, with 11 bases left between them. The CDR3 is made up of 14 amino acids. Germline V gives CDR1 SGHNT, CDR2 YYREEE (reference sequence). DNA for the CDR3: TGTGCCAGCAGCTTGGGTCCCCCCAGGGATACGCAGTATTTT. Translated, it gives CASSLGPPRDTQYF.

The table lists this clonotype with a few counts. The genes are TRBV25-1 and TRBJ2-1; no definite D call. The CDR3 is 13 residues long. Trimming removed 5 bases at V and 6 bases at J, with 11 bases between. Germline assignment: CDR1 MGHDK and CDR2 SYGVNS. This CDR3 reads CASSQLDLNEQFF. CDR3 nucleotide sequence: TGTGCCAGCAGTCAGTTGGACCTCAATGAGCAGTTCTTC.

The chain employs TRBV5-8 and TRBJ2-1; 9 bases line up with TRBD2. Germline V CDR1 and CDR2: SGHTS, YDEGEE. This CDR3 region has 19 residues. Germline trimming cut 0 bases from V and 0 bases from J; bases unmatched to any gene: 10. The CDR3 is CASSLVFETSGLSYNEQFF. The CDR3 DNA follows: TGTGCCAGCAGCTTGGTGTTTGAGACTAGCGGCCTCTCCTACAATGAGCAGTTCTTC.

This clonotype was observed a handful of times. The CDR3: CASSFGTGAMGTQYF. In nucleotides, the CDR3 is TGTGCCAGCAGCTTCGGGACAGGCGCTATGGGGACCCAGTACTTC. The chain combines TRBV11-2 with TRBJ2-5; TRBD1 matches at 8 bases. Trimming removed 3 bases from V and 7 bases from J; junction bases left unmatched: 10. Germline assignment: CDR1 SGHAT and CDR2 FQNNGV. This CDR3 region has 15 residues.

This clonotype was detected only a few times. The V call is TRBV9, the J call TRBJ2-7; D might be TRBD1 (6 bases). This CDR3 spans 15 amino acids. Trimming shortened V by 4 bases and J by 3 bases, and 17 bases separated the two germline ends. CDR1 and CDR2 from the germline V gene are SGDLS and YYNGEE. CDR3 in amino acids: CASSPRKSGHYEQYF. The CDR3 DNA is TGTGCCAGCAGCCCACGAAAGTCGGGACACTACGAGCAGTACTTC.

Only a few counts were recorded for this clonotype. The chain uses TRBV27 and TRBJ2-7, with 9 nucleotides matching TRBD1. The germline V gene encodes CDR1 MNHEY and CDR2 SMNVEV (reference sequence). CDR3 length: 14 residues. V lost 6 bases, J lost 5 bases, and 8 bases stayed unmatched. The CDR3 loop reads CASRTGTGYNEQYF. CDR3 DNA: TGTGCCAGCAGGACCGGGACAGGGTACAACGAGCAGTACTTC.

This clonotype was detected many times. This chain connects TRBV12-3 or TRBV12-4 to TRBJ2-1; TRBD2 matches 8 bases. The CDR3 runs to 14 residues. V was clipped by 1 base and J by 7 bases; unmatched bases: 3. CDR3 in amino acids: CASSLDSGGNEQFF. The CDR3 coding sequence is TGTGCCAGCAGTTTAGACTCGGGGGGGAATGAGCAGTTCTTC.